A selection of T cell receptor beta chains follows, all from one sample in a study of blood T cell repertoires in COVID-19. This table comes from immunoSEQ multiplex PCR, and its TCRdb copy is limited to in-frame clones, with some not included. Of 150,000 to 200,000 clones listed, around 86% are singletons. The sequenced sample consisted of PBMCs or T cells enriched from blood (not recorded which). Source of these receptors: a woman aged 40 to 49 in a cohort exposed to, infected with or recovered from COVID-19 (not recorded which). CDR3s include the opening cysteine and the closing phenylalanine or tryptophan. Each record gives: J gene, D gene, V gene, clone size, CDR3 DNA, CDR3 protein. The D gene is left open where the match is weak. Clone size is stated in some rows and not others, as once, few, many or a class when expanded.

>TRBJ2-7|-|TRBV19|few
TGTGCCAGTAGTATAAGACCGAGGGTAGAGCAGTACTTC
CASSIRPRVEQYF
>TRBJ1-2|-|TRBV7-9|-
TGTGCCAGCAGCTTAGGGCAGCGCTATGGCTACACCTTC
CASSLGQRYGYTF
>TRBJ1-1|TRBD1|TRBV27|-
TGTGCCAGCAGTTGGACAGGGGGCCGGTCGAACACTGAAGCTTTCTTT
CASSWTGGRSNTEAFF
>TRBJ2-3|TRBD2|TRBV10-3|-
TGTGCCATCAGCATGACTAGCGGGAGTGAGGGCACAGATACGCAGTATTTT
CAISMTSGSEGTDTQYF
>TRBJ1-2|TRBD1|TRBV5-4|once
TGTGCCAGCAGCTCACCGGACAGGGGAATGGGCTATGGCTACACCTTC
CASSSPDRGMGYGYTF
>TRBJ1-2|-|TRBV5-4|-
TGTGCCAGCAGCGTGACGGGAGCTAACTATGGCTACACCTTC
CASSVTGANYGYTF
>TRBJ1-1|-|TRBV6-5|-
TGTGCCGCGTTAGGACAGAACACTGAAGCTTTCTTT
CAALGQNTEAFF
>TRBJ1-6|TRBD1|TRBV13|-
TGTGCCAGCAGCCTGAGACAGGGGGCTCCCCCCCTCCACTTT
CASSLRQGAPPLHF
>TRBJ1-1|-|TRBV2|-
TGTGCCAGCAGTGGCCACCAGGGGAGCACTGAAGCTTTCTTT
CASSGHQGSTEAFF
>TRBJ1-5|-|TRBV13|-
TGTGCCAGCAGCTTCGGGGGGCCAGGTCAGCCCCAGCATTTT
CASSFGGPGQPQHF
>TRBJ1-2|TRBD1|TRBV7-9|-
TGTGCCAGCAGCTCGACAGGGTCGAACTATGGCTACACCTTC
CASSSTGSNYGYTF